This TCR beta chain was observed in a study of STAT5B mutations in CD4+ large granular lymphocyte leukemia. Study observations and caveats: The CD4+ versus CD8+ T-LGLL clonality difference may reflect limited sample size.

The assay was run at survey level. Data came from immunoSEQ multiplex PCR; TCRdb stores just in-frame clones and leaves some out. The sample lists about 30,000 clones, 65% to 80% occurring once. Comment on this clone: Its antigen is currently unknown.

The CDR3 has 16 amino acids. CDR1 is SGHDT and CDR2 is YYEEEE in the germline V gene. V lost 4 bases, J lost 1 base, and 17 bases lay in between. This chain links TRBV5-6 with TRBJ1-1; D not certain. Sequencing was done on a sample of CD4+ T cells from blood buffy coats. The origin of this receptor is a human donor in good health. The DNA for the CDR3 is TGTGCCAGCAGCCATCTCGTGGGGTGGAGGAACACTGAAGCTTTCTTT. It yields the protein CASSHLVGWRNTEAFF.